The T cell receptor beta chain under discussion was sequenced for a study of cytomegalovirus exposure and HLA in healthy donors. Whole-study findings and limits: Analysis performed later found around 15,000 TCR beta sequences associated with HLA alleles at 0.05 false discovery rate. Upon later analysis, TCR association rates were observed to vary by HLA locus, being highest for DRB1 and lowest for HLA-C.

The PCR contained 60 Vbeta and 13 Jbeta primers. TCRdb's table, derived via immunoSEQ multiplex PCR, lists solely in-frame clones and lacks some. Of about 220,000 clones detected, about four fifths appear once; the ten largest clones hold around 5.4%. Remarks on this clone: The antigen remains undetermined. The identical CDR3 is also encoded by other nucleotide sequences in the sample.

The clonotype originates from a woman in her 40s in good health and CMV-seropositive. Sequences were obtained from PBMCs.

Here the CDR3 DNA reads TGTGCCAGTAGTCAGACAGGGGGCAATCAGCCCCAGCATTTT. The encoded protein is CASSQTGGNQPQHF. The gene calls are TRBV19 and TRBJ1-5, with TRBD1 matching 8 bases. Per the germline V gene, CDR1 is LNHDA and CDR2 is SQIVND (reference sequence). The trim removed 5 bases at V and 2 bases at J, leaving 2 bases unmatched. The CDR3 covers 14 residues.